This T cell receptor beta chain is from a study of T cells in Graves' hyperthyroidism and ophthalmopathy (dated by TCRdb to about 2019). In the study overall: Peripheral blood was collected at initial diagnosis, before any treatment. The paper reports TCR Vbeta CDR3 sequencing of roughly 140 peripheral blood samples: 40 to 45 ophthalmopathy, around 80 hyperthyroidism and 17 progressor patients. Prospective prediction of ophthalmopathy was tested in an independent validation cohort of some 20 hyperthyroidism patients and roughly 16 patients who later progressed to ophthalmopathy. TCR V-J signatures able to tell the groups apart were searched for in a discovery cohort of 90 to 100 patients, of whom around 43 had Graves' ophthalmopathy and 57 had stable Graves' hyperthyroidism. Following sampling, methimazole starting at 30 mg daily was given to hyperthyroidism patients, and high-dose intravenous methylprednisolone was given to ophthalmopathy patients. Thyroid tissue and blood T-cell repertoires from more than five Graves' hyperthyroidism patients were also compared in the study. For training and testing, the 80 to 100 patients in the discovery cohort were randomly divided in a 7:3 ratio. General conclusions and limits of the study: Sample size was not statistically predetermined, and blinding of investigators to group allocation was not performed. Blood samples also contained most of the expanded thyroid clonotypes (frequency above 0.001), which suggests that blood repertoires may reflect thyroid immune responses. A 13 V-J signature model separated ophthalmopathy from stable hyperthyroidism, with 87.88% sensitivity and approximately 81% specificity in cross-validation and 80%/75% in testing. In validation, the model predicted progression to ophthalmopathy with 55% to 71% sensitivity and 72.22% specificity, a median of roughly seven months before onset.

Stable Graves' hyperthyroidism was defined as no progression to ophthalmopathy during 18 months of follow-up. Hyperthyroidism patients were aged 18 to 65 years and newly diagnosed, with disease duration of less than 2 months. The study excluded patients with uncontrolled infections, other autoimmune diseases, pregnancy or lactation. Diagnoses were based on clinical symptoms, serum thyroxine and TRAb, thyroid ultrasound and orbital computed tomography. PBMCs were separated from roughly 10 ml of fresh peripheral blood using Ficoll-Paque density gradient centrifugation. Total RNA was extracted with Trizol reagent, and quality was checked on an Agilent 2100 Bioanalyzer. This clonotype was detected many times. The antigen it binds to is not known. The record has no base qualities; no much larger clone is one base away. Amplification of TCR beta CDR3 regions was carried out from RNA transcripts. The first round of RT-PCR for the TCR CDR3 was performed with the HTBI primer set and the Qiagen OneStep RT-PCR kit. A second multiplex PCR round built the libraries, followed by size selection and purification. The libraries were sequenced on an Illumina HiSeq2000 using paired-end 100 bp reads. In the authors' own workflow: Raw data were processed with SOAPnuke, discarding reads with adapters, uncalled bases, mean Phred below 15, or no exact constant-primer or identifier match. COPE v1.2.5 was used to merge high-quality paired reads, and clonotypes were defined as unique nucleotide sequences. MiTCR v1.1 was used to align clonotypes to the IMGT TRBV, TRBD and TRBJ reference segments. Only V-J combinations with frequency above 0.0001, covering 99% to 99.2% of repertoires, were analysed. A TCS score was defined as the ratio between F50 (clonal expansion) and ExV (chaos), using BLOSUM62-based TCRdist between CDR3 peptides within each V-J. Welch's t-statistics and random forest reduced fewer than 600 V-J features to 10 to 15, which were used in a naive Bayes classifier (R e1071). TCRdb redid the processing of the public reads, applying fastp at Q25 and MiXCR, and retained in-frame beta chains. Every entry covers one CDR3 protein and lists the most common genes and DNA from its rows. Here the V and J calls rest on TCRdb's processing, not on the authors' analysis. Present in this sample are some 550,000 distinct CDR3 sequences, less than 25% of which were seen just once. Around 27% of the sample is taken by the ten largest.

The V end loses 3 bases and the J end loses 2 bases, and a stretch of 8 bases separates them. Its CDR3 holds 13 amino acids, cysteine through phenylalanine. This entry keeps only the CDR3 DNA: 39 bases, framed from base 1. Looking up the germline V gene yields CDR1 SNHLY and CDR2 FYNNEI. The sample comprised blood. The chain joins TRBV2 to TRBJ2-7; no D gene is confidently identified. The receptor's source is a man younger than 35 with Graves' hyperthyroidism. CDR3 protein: CASSDGIAYEQYF. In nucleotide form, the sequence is TGTGCCAGCAGTGATGGGATAGCCTACGAGCAGTACTTC.